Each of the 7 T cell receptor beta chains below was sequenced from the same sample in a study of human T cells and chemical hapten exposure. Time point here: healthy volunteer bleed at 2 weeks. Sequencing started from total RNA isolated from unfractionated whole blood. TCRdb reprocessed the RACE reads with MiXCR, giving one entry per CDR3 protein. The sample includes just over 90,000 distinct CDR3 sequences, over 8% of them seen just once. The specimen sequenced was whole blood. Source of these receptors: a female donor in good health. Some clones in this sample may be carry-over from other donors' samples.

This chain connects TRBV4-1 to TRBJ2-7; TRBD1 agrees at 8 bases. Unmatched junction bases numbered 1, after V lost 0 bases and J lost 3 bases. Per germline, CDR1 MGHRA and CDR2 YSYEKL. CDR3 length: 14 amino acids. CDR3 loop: CASSQEGTGYEQYF. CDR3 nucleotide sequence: TGCGCCAGCAGCCAAGAAGGGACAGGCTACGAGCAGTACTTC.

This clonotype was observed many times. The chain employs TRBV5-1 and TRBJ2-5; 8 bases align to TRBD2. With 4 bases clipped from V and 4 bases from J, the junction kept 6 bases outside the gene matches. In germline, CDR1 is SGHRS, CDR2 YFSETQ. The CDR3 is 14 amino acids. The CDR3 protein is CASSPPGGVETQYF. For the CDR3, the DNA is TGCGCCAGCAGCCCCCCGGGAGGGGTAGAGACCCAGTACTTC. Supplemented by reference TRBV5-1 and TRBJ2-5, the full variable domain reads KAGVTQTPRYLIKTRGQQVTLSCSPISGHRSVSWYQQTPGQGLQFLFEYFSETQRNKGNFPGRFSGRQFSNSRSEMNVSTLELGDSALYLCASSPPGGVETQYFGPGTRLLVL.

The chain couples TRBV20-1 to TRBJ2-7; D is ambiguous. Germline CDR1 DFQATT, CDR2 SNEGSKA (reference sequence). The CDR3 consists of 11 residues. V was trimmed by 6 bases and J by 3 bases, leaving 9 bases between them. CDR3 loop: CSALLNYEQYF. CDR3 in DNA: TGCAGTGCCCTGCTTAACTACGAGCAGTACTTC.

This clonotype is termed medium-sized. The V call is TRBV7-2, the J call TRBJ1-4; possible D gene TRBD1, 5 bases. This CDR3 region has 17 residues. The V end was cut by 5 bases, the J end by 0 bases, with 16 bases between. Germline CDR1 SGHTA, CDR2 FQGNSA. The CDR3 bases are TGTGCCAGCAGCGCCGACAGACCTCTTACAACTAATGAAAAACTGTTTTTT. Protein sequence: CASSADRPLTTNEKLFF.

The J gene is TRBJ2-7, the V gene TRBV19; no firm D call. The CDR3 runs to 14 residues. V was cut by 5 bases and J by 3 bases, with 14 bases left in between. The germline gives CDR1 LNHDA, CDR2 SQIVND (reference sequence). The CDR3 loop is CASSPIPWDYEQYF. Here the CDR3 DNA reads TGTGCCAGTAGTCCTATCCCTTGGGACTACGAGCAGTACTTC. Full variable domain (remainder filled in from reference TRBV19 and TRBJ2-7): DGGITQSPKYLFRKEGQNVTLSCEQNLNHDAMYWYRQDPGQGLRLIYYSQIVNDFQKGDIAEGYSVSREKKESFPLTVTSAQKNPTAFYLCASSPIPWDYEQYFGPGTRLTVT.

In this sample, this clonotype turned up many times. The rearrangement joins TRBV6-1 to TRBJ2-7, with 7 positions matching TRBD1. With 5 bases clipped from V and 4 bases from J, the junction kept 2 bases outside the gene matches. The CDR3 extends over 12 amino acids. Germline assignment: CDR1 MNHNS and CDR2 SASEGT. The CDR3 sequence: CASSPDRYEQYF. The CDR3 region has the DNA TGTGCCAGCAGTCCGGACAGGTACGAGCAGTACTTC.

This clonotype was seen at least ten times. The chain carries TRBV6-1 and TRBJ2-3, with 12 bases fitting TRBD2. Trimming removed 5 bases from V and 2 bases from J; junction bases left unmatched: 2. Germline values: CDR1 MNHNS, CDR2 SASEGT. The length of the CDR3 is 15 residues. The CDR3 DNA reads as TGTGCCAGCAGTCGGACTAGCGGGAACACAGATACGCAGTATTTT. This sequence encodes CASSRTSGNTDTQYF.